This TCR beta chain was profiled in a study of T cell responses to AZD1222 COVID-19 vaccine. For the study at large: Pooling was applied to second doses at about 4 or about 12 weeks. Study-wide results and caveats: Repertoire sampling happened only post peak T cell response. The breadth and depth of Spike-specific TCRs increased once two AZD1222 doses had been given.

Assay used: immunoSEQ multiplex PCR; TCRdb lists only in-frame clones, some missing. The table records about 200,000 clones, almost 90% of them present only once. With respect to this clone: The antigen is unknown.

The CDR3 length is 15 residues. The V gene lost 0 bases and the J gene lost 4 bases, with 11 bases spanning the gap. Germline values: CDR1 ENHRY, CDR2 SYGVKD. The V gene is TRBV10-3, the J gene TRBJ2-3, with D uncertain. The TCR comes from an adult in good health. The sequences come from peripheral blood, collected on day 0 of AZD1222 vaccination. The CDR3 DNA is TGTGCCATCAGTGAGTCAGGCCCTGGGGCAGATACGCAGTATTTT. Amino acid sequence: CAISESGPGADTQYF.